These 25 T cell receptor beta chains share one sample of origin, sequenced in a study of response to subunit inactivated influenza vaccine. Via MiXCR, TCRdb re-called the RT-PCR reads, giving one row per CDR3 protein. The table records under 800,000 distinct CDR3 sequences, about 15% of them present only once. The input for sequencing was PBMCs from blood, taken 14 days before vaccination. The receptors derive from a man over 45 who received an inactivated influenza vaccine.

This clonotype was detected many times. V gene TRBV12-3 or TRBV12-4 combines with J gene TRBJ1-1; D not certain. The CDR3 spans 11 residues. The ends were cut back, 0 bases at V and 7 bases at J, with 3 bases in the middle. CDR3 amino acids: CASSLAFEAFF. DNA for the CDR3: TGTGCCAGCAGTTTAGCGTTTGAAGCTTTCTTT.

This clonotype was detected only a few times. The chain carries TRBV7-9 and TRBJ2-2; 10 bases fit TRBD1. The germline CDR1 and CDR2 sequences are SEHNR and FQNEAQ (reference sequence). V shed 10 bases, J shed 4 bases, and the junction held 15 bases outside the gene matches. The length of the CDR3 is 17 residues. Here the CDR3 reads CATPPPSGQGFTGELFF. The CDR3 DNA sequence: TGTGCCACCCCACCGCCCTCGGGACAGGGGTTCACCGGGGAGCTGTTTTTT.

In its sample, this clonotype was seen a few times. The chain has TRBV20-1 and TRBJ1-2; weak D call: TRBD1 (5 bases). The CDR3 spans 17 residues. V lost 0 bases to trimming and J lost 1 base, with 18 bases between them. Germline CDR1 is DFQATT and CDR2 is SNEGSKA (reference sequence). CDR3 region: CSARDTGGLWVNYGYTF. CDR3 DNA sequence: TGCAGTGCTAGAGATACGGGGGGACTATGGGTTAACTATGGCTACACCTTC.

V and J are TRBV7-2 and TRBJ2-7; 7 bases are shared with TRBD1. The CDR3 sequence is 15 residues long. Unmatched junction bases numbered 9, after V lost 2 bases and J lost 5 bases. Germline CDR1 SGHTA, CDR2 FQGNSA. CDR3: CASSLKTGNLHEQYF. The CDR3 DNA follows: TGTGCCAGCAGCTTAAAGACAGGGAATCTCCACGAGCAGTACTTC. Full variable domain (missing parts from reference TRBV7-2 and TRBJ2-7): GAGVSQSPSNKVTEKGKDVELRCDPISGHTALYWYRQSLGQGLEFLIYFQGNSAPDKSGLPSDRFSAERTGGSVSTLTIQRTQQEDSAVYLCASSLKTGNLHEQYFGPGTRLTVT.

There are a few counts of this clonotype. V usage is TRBV9 and J usage is TRBJ2-2; 8 bases align to TRBD1. Per germline, CDR1 SGDLS and CDR2 YYNGEE. Trimming removed 0 bases from V and 6 bases from J; junction bases left unmatched: 1. The CDR3 covers 14 residues. As DNA, the CDR3 is TGTGCCAGCAGCGTAGGGACAGGGCCCGGGGAGCTGTTTTTT. Encoded protein: CASSVGTGPGELFF. The full variable domain, with the rest looked up from reference TRBV9 and TRBJ2-2, is DSGVTQTPKHLITATGQRVTLRCSPRSGDLSVYWYQQSLDQGLQFLIQYYNGEERAKGNILERFSAQQFPDLHSELNLSSLELGDSALYFCASSVGTGPGELFFGEGSRLTVL.

This chain links TRBV4-3 with TRBJ1-2, with TRBD1 identical over 9 bases. The CDR3 has 13 residues. Trimming at V came to 4 bases and at J to 7 bases, leaving 4 bases not matched to a gene. Germline values: CDR1 LGHNA, CDR2 YSLEER. The CDR3 coding sequence is TGCGCCAGCAGCCCCCGGACAGGGGCTGGCTACACCTTC. Residues: CASSPRTGAGYTF.

This clonotype was observed many times. The CDR3 DNA follows: TGTGCCAGCAGTTTATTATTTTTGGGATCTGAAGCTTTCTTT. Residues: CASSLLFLGSEAFF. The chain carries TRBV28 and TRBJ1-1; no clear D. Germline assignment: CDR1 MDHEN and CDR2 SYDVKM. V was pared by 1 base and J by 6 bases, with 12 bases between. This CDR3 region has 14 residues. The variable domain in full, with the rest retrieved from reference TRBV28 and TRBJ1-1, is DVKVTQSSRYLVKRTGEKVFLECVQDMDHENMFWYRQDPGLGLRLIYFSYDVKMKEKGDIPEGYSVSREKKERFSLILESASTNQTSMYLCASSLLFLGSEAFFGQGTRLTVV.

The rearrangement joins TRBV29-1 to TRBJ2-1, with D possibly being TRBD1 or TRBD2 (5 bases each). CDR1 is SQVTM, CDR2 ANQGSEA, per germline. This CDR3 region has 12 residues. V was clipped by 4 bases and J by 6 bases, with 10 bases between them. The chain's CDR3 is CSVADGTNEQFF. The DNA for the CDR3 is TGCAGCGTTGCAGATGGGACCAATGAGCAGTTCTTC.

The sample holds a few counts of this clonotype. As DNA, the CDR3 is TGCAGTGCTACGACTCCCGGGGGGCCGGGGTCCGGGGAGCTGTTTTTT. It specifies CSATTPGGPGSGELFF. The V call is TRBV20-1, the J call TRBJ2-2, with a weak D call TRBD2 (7 bases). V gave up 4 bases and J gave up 6 bases, with 21 bases separating them. The CDR3 is 16 amino acids. Per the germline V gene, CDR1 is DFQATT and CDR2 is SNEGSKA (reference sequence).

The chain uses TRBV6-1 and TRBJ2-5; 10 bases align to TRBD1. CDR3 length: 14 amino acids. Trimming took 6 bases from V and 5 from J; bases not matched to a gene: 6. The germline CDR1 and CDR2 sequences are MNHNS and SASEGT. The CDR3: CASSRSGQGETQYF. Written as DNA, the CDR3 is TGTGCCAGCAGCCGTTCGGGACAGGGGGAGACCCAGTACTTC.

This clonotype has only a few counts. The chain recombines TRBV4-2 with TRBJ2-7, with D tentatively TRBD1 or TRBD2 (5 bases each). The CDR3 is 16 amino acids. The V end lost 5 bases, the J end lost 1 base, and 18 bases lay between the germline ends. Germline V gene data show CDR1 as LGHNA and CDR2 as YNFKEQ. The CDR3 loop reads CASSSQPGTDSYEQYF. For the CDR3, the DNA is TGTGCCAGCAGCTCTCAACCCGGGACCGATTCCTACGAGCAGTACTTC.

This clonotype was seen a few times. J is TRBJ2-7 and V is TRBV28; D possibly corresponds to TRBD2 (5 bases). There are 15 residues in the CDR3. V lost 6 bases and J 2 bases, leaving 17 bases between the germline ends. The V gene's germline CDR1 is MDHEN and CDR2 SYDVKM. DNA for the CDR3: TGTGCCAGCAGCCCCGGGGTTATGGAGACCTACGAGCAGTACTTC. This codes for CASSPGVMETYEQYF.

This clonotype was counted between two and nine times. The J gene is TRBJ1-1, the V gene TRBV28, with TRBD1 matching over 8 bases. The CDR3 runs to 15 residues. Germline V lookup: CDR1 MDHEN, CDR2 SYDVKM. Losses at the gene ends were 7 bases for V and 10 bases for J; bases not matched to a gene: 17. The DNA of the CDR3 is TGTGCCAGCAATAACGCAGGGGGCTGGAGAAATGGAGCTTTCTTT. It encodes CASNNAGGWRNGAFF.

This clonotype was detected ten times or more. The chain combines TRBV7-2 with TRBJ1-1; D call uncertain. The V gene lost 2 bases and the J gene lost 4 bases, with 11 bases spanning the gap. From germline, CDR1 is SGHTA and CDR2 FQGNSA. The CDR3 is 14 amino acids. The CDR3 here is CASSLRAVGTEAFF. The CDR3 nucleotides are TGTGCCAGCAGCTTACGAGCAGTCGGCACTGAAGCTTTCTTT. Full variable domain (rest looked up from reference TRBV7-2 and TRBJ1-1): GAGVSQSPSNKVTEKGKDVELRCDPISGHTALYWYRQSLGQGLEFLIYFQGNSAPDKSGLPSDRFSAERTGGSVSTLTIQRTQQEDSAVYLCASSLRAVGTEAFFGQGTRLTVV.

This clonotype was counted only a few times. The chain has TRBV5-1 and TRBJ1-1, with D perhaps matching TRBD1 (5 bases). Germline assignment: CDR1 SGHRS and CDR2 YFSETQ. V was trimmed by 0 bases and J by 6 bases, leaving 15 bases between them. The CDR3 sequence is 15 residues long. The CDR3 loop is CASSLGSSGGAEAFF. The CDR3 coding sequence is TGCGCCAGCAGCTTGGGTTCGTCGGGAGGGGCTGAAGCTTTCTTT.

In this sample, this clonotype turned up a few times. V and J are TRBV20-1 and TRBJ2-7; TRBD2 matches at 9 bases. This CDR3 spans 15 amino acids. Germline V gene lookup returns CDR1 DFQATT and CDR2 SNEGSKA (reference sequence). Unmatched junction bases numbered 12, after V lost 5 bases and J lost 4 bases. In DNA, the CDR3 is TGCAGTGCTGTAGCGCGGGGGGGGCCGGGTTACGAGCAGTACTTC. Protein sequence: CSAVARGGPGYEQYF.

This chain links TRBV5-1 with TRBJ2-6; TRBD2 might be the D (5 bases). The CDR3 is 15 amino acids. CDR1 is SGHRS, CDR2 YFSETQ, per germline. Trimming took 4 bases from V and 4 from J, leaving 12 bases between them. The CDR3 protein is CASSPDFGGANVLTF. The CDR3 nucleotides read TGCGCCAGCAGCCCGGACTTCGGAGGGGCCAACGTCCTGACTTTC.

This clonotype was seen a few times. The chain employs TRBV20-1 and TRBJ2-5, with TRBD2 identical over 9 bases. CDR1 and CDR2 from the germline V gene are DFQATT and SNEGSKA (reference sequence). CDR3 length equals 15 residues. J gave up 2 bases and V 3 bases, and 7 bases lay outside the gene matches. CDR3 in DNA: TGCAGTGCTAGCCGGGGTAGCGGGAGTCAAGAGACCCAGTACTTC. It codes for CSASRGSGSQETQYF.

This clonotype was detected many times. The V call is TRBV5-1, the J call TRBJ2-5; D not certain. The germline CDR1 and CDR2 sequences are SGHRS and YFSETQ. The ends were cut back, 0 bases at V and 3 bases at J, with 9 bases in the middle. CDR3 size: 14 residues. The CDR3 here is CASSLGAGEETQYF. Written as DNA, the CDR3 is TGCGCCAGCAGCTTGGGAGCTGGTGAAGAGACCCAGTACTTC. Complete variable domain (other parts from reference TRBV5-1 and TRBJ2-5): KAGVTQTPRYLIKTRGQQVTLSCSPISGHRSVSWYQQTPGQGLQFLFEYFSETQRNKGNFPGRFSGRQFSNSRSEMNVSTLELGDSALYLCASSLGAGEETQYFGPGTRLLVL.

This clonotype showed up many times. This chain joins TRBV29-1 and TRBJ2-3; 8 nucleotides match TRBD1. The CDR3 has 15 residues. With V trimmed by 8 bases and J by 4 bases, 14 bases remained unmatched. CDR1 is SQVTM, CDR2 ANQGSEA, per germline. The CDR3 bases are TGCAGCCATCCTTCTGGACAGGGTAGCCCAGATACGCAGTATTTT. It codes for CSHPSGQGSPDTQYF.

DNA of the CDR3: TGCAGTGCTAGGAAGGGGTCCGGGACGCCCTACAATGAGCAGTTCTTC. This sequence encodes CSARKGSGTPYNEQFF. The V and J genes are TRBV20-1 and TRBJ2-1; D possibly uses TRBD1 or TRBD2 (5 bases each). CDR3 length: 16 amino acids. Germline CDR1 and CDR2: DFQATT and SNEGSKA (reference sequence). V was trimmed by 3 bases and J by 2 bases, leaving 17 bases between them.

This sequence joins TRBV5-5 and TRBJ1-2; D unclear. V lost 2 bases and J lost 0, with 8 bases in between. The length of the CDR3 is 14 residues. Germline V gives CDR1 SGHKS, CDR2 YYEKEE (reference sequence). The CDR3: CASSFGRTNYGYTF. CDR3 sequence (DNA): TGTGCCAGCAGCTTTGGGCGGACTAACTATGGCTACACCTTC.

The gene calls are TRBV7-9 and TRBJ2-5; maybe TRBD2 (5 bases). Germline-derived CDR1 and CDR2 are SEHNR and FQNEAQ (reference sequence). V was trimmed by 1 base and J by 7 bases, leaving 13 bases between them. There are 14 residues in the CDR3. The CDR3 reads CASSLGASSRTQYF. In DNA form, the CDR3 reads TGTGCCAGCAGCTTAGGGGCTAGCTCAAGGACCCAGTACTTC.

The chain joins TRBV7-9 to TRBJ1-1, with 7 bases aligning to TRBD1. V lost 5 bases and J lost 11; bases outside the gene matches: 14. Germline lookup yields CDR1 SEHNR and CDR2 FQNEAQ (reference sequence). The CDR3 is 14 residues long. CDR3 sequence reads: CASSSWDHRGMAFF. DNA for the CDR3: TGTGCCAGCAGCAGTTGGGACCACAGGGGCATGGCTTTCTTT.

The chain combines TRBV9 with TRBJ2-2; possibly TRBD1 or TRBD2 for D (5 bases each). Germline CDR1 SGDLS, CDR2 YYNGEE. V was trimmed by 0 bases and J by 7 bases, leaving 13 bases between them. The CDR3 is made up of 15 amino acids. The CDR3 loop is CASSVVPGASGELFF. In DNA form, the CDR3 reads TGTGCCAGCAGCGTAGTTCCCGGGGCTAGCGGGGAGCTGTTTTTT.